A selection of T cell receptor beta chains follows, all from one sample in a study of shared clonotypes between healthy human individuals. TCRdb keeps only in-frame clones here, not all; method: immunoSEQ multiplex PCR. The sample lists about 1.4 million clones, more than 95% occurring once. The specimen was naive CD4+ T cells sorted from blood. The receptors derive from a man aged 25-40 years in good health. CDR3s include the opening cysteine and the closing phenylalanine or tryptophan. The D gene is left open where the match is weak. A clone size is listed for some rows: how often the clone was seen (once, few, many), or a class if it is expanded.

DNA: TGTGCCAGCAGTTTAGGGGCTAGCGGGAGGTACGAGCAGTACTTC
CDR3: CASSLGASGRYEQYF
D: TRBD2
V: TRBV27
J: TRBJ2-7
size: NA

DNA: TGTGCCAGCTCACCTGAGAGACCCAGACGGAGCTCCTACGAGCAGTACTTC
CDR3: CASSPERPRRSSYEQYF
D: NA
V: TRBV18
J: TRBJ2-7
size: once

DNA: TGTGCCATCGGGGCTAGCGGGGGCCCGGGCACCGGGGAGCTGTTTTTT
CDR3: CAIGASGGPGTGELFF
D: TRBD2
V: TRBV10-3
J: TRBJ2-2
size: NA

DNA: TGCGCCAGCAGCTGGGACAGGGTGGGCGAGCAGTACTTC
CDR3: CASSWDRVGEQYF
D: TRBD1
V: TRBV5-1
J: TRBJ2-7
size: once

DNA: TGCGCCAGCAGCGGCGGGACAGCTGGAGACTACGAGCAGTACTTC
CDR3: CASSGGTAGDYEQYF
D: NA
V: TRBV5-1
J: TRBJ2-7
size: NA

DNA: TGTGCCAGCAGCTTACCTGCTCTAGCGGGGAGTGCGTACGAGCAGTACTTC
CDR3: CASSLPALAGSAYEQYF
D: TRBD2
V: TRBV11-2
J: TRBJ2-7
size: NA

DNA: TGTGCCATCAGTTTCCAGGGGTACGAGCAGTACTTC
CDR3: CAISFQGYEQYF
D: NA
V: TRBV10-3
J: TRBJ2-7
size: NA

DNA: TGCGCCAGCAGCCAAGAGTCCCAGGGTTTCGGGGGCTACACCTTC
CDR3: CASSQESQGFGGYTF
D: NA
V: TRBV4-1
J: TRBJ1-2
size: NA

DNA: TGCGCCAGCAGCCTCCGGGACTTAGCCTACAATGAGCAGTTCTTC
CDR3: CASSLRDLAYNEQFF
D: NA
V: TRBV10-2
J: TRBJ2-1
size: NA

DNA: TGTGCCAGCAGCCCAGTCCCGACAGCGAACACCGGGGAGCTGTTTTTT
CDR3: CASSPVPTANTGELFF
D: NA
V: TRBV7-9
J: TRBJ2-2
size: NA